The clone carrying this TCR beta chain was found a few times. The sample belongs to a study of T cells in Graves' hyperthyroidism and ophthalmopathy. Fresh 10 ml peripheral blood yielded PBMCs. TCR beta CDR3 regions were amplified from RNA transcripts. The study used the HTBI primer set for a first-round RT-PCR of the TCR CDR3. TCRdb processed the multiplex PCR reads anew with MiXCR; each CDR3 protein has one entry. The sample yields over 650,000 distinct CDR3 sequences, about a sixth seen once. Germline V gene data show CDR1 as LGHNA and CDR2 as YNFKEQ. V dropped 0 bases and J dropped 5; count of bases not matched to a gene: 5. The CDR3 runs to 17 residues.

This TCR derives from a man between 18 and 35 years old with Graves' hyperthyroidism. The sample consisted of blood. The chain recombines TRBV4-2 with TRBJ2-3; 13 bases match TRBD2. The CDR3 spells CASSQETSGRSRDTQYF. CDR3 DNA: TGTGCCAGCAGCCAAGAGACTAGCGGGAGGTCCAGAGATACGCAGTATTTT.